The rows below give T cell receptor beta chains drawn from one sample of a study of cytomegalovirus exposure and HLA in healthy donors. The repertoire was sequenced with immunoSEQ multiplex PCR; TCRdb's copy has only in-frame clones and lacks some. The sample carries more than 110,000 clones, around 80% recorded once. Material: PBMCs. These receptors came from a middle-aged man in good health and CMV-seropositive. Both conserved end residues are part of each CDR3. D genes are given only for firm matches. The size field is filled for only some rows; it gives once, few, many or a size class.

j_call | v_call | clone_size | d_call | cdr3_nt | cdr3_aa
TRBJ1-2 | TRBV27 | - | TRBD1 | TGTGCCAGCAGTTCCGGGACAGCCTATGGCTACACCTTC | CASSSGTAYGYTF
TRBJ2-7 | TRBV5-1 | - | TRBD1 | TGCGCCAGCAGCCTTCGACAGGGGTACGAGCAGTGCTTC | CASSLRQGYEQCF
TRBJ1-2 | TRBV5-1 | - | - | TGCGCCAGCAGCTTGTATGGCAGGGCGAGGGGCTACACCTTC | CASSLYGRARGYTF
TRBJ1-5 | TRBV6-1 | - | TRBD1 | TGTGCCAGCAGTGAAGCTACGGGGACAGGATCGGGGCAGCCCCAGCATTTT | CASSEATGTGSGQPQHF
TRBJ2-7 | TRBV12-5 | - | - | TGTGCTAGTGGTTTGGGAGGTAGCGAGCAGTACTTC | CASGLGGSEQYF
TRBJ2-5 | TRBV5-6 | - | - | TGTGCCAGCAGCTTGTTGGGCAGGTCCCAAGAGACCCAGTACTTC | CASSLLGRSQETQYF
TRBJ2-3 | TRBV19 | once | - | TGTGCCAGTAGTATAGATCTTGGCCGGGTGGGAGATACGCAGTATTTT | CASSIDLGRVGDTQYF
TRBJ2-1 | TRBV20-1 | - | - | TGCAGTGCTAGCGGGTACAATGAGCAGTTCTTC | CSASGYNEQFF
TRBJ2-1 | TRBV9 | - | TRBD1 | TGTGCCAGCAGCGTAGGACAGGGGGCCTACAATGAGCAGTTCTTC | CASSVGQGAYNEQFF
TRBJ2-7 | TRBV6-5 | - | TRBD1 | TGTGCCAGCAGTTACGCACAGGGGGCCGCCTACGAGCAGTACTTC | CASSYAQGAAYEQYF
TRBJ1-5 | TRBV28 | - | TRBD1 | TGTGCCAGCAGTATCCGGGTGGGGACAGGGTCTCAGCCCCAGCATTTT | CASSIRVGTGSQPQHF
TRBJ1-1 | TRBV12-5 | - | - | TGTGCTAGTGATGTCCACTCGAACACTGAAGCTTTCTTT | CASDVHSNTEAFF
TRBJ1-1 | TRBV28 | - | - | TGTGCCAGCAGCCCTTCGACTCGGGGAATCGGCACTGAAGCTTTCTTT | CASSPSTRGIGTEAFF
TRBJ1-4 | TRBV30 | - | TRBD1 | TGTGCCTGGAGTGTCGGGACAGGGGGCTCAGAAAAACTGTTTTTT | CAWSVGTGGSEKLFF
TRBJ1-2 | TRBV5-1 | - | - | TGCGCCAGCAGCATTGACGGAGACTATGGCTACACCTTC | CASSIDGDYGYTF
TRBJ1-5 | TRBV30 | - | - | TGTGCCTGGAGTTACGGGGGGATTAGCAATCAGCCCCAGCATTTT | CAWSYGGISNQPQHF
TRBJ1-1 | TRBV2 | - | - | TGTGCCAGCAGCGAAAACGGACACCCGAACACTGAAGCTTTCTTT | CASSENGHPNTEAFF
TRBJ1-2 | TRBV9 | - | - | TGTGCCAGCAGCGTAGCTACGGGGTGGCAGCTGATTTATGGCTACACCTTC | CASSVATGWQLIYGYTF
TRBJ1-3 | TRBV9 | - | TRBD1 | TGTGCCAGCAGCCTAACGACAGGGTCGGCTGGAAACACCATATATTTT | CASSLTTGSAGNTIYF
TRBJ1-2 | TRBV10-3 | - | TRBD1 | TGTGCCGTAAATTCCGGGACAGGACTAACTACCTTATCTTACTATGGCTACACCTTC | CAVNSGTGLTTLSYYGYTF
TRBJ2-7 | TRBV30 | - | - | TGTGCCTGGAGTGGCTATACCTACGAGCAGTACTTC | CAWSGYTYEQYF
TRBJ2-7 | TRBV19 | once | - | TGTGCCAGTAGTGGACTCTCAGGTGGTTCCTACGAGCAGTACTTC | CASSGLSGGSYEQYF
TRBJ1-4 | TRBV4-2 | - | TRBD1 | TGTGCCAGCAGCCAAGTAAAGGGGGCGACTAATGAAAAACTGTTTTTT | CASSQVKGATNEKLFF
TRBJ2-3 | TRBV2 | few | TRBD2 | TGTGCCAGCAGGGGGGACAGGGTCTACATGACTAGCGGGAGACTTGGCACAGATACGCAGTATTTT | CASRGDRVYMTSGRLGTDTQYF
TRBJ1-1 | TRBV9 | - | TRBD1 | TGTGCCAGCAGCGTTACAGGGGTTAACACTGAAGCTTTCTTT | CASSVTGVNTEAFF
TRBJ1-1 | TRBV5-1 | - | TRBD1 | TGCGCCAGCAGCTTGGCCGACAGGGGGGGATGGAACACTGAAGCTTTCTTT | CASSLADRGGWNTEAFF
TRBJ1-1 | TRBV6-5 | - | - | TGTGCCAGCAGTTACTCACGGCGGACTGAAGCTTTCTTT | CASSYSRRTEAFF
TRBJ1-2 | TRBV6-6 | - | - | TGTGCCAGCAGTTACCAGGGCCTCAGCTACACCTTC | CASSYQGLSYTF
TRBJ1-1 | TRBV19 | few | TRBD1 | TGTGCCAGCCTCGGACAGGCGGCTGGGACTGAAGCTTTCTTT | CASLGQAAGTEAFF
TRBJ2-7 | TRBV19 | - | - | TGTGCCAGTAAGGCGGACAGCTCTGGCTCCTACGAGCAGTACTTC | CASKADSSGSYEQYF
TRBJ2-2 | TRBV9 | - | TRBD2 | TGTGCCAGCAGCATCGGGGGGTCGGACACCGGGGAGCTGTTTTTT | CASSIGGSDTGELFF
TRBJ1-4 | TRBV18 | - | - | TGTGCCAGCTCACCCGGTTCCAGGGAAAAACTGTTTTTT | CASSPGSREKLFF
TRBJ1-2 | TRBV2 | - | TRBD1 | TGTGCCAGCGCCCGGGACAGTATCCTTGACTACACCTTC | CASARDSILDYTF